This entry lists 16 T cell receptor beta chains sequenced from one sample in a study of human versus mouse CDR3 diversity and MHC coevolution. Produced via immunoSEQ multiplex PCR; TCRdb's table is partial and in-frame only. The table lists about 81,000 clones, just over 90% of them singletons. Sequencing was performed on naive CD4+ T cells from blood. This sample's subset: CD45RO-negative CD62L-positive naive CD4 T cells. Receptor source: a person aged 30-69 years in good health.

The chain uses TRBV15 and TRBJ2-7, with D unresolved. The CDR3 is 12 residues long. The germline CDR1 and CDR2 sequences are LNHNV and YYDKDF (reference sequence). The germline V and J ends were trimmed by 1 base and 12 bases, with 13 bases remaining between them. The chain's CDR3 is CATSRGLERTYF. The CDR3 DNA reads TGTGCCACCAGCAGAGGACTGGAACGCACGTACTTC.

This clone was counted a single time. The rearrangement joins TRBV29-1 to TRBJ1-2, with 10 bases lining up with TRBD1. Trimming cost V 4 bases and J 4 bases; bases outside gene matches: 3. The CDR3 is made up of 13 amino acids. Germline loops: CDR1 SQVTM, CDR2 ANQGSEA. The CDR3 here is CSVVGQGVYGYTF. The CDR3 DNA reads as TGCAGCGTTGTCGGACAGGGGGTCTATGGCTACACCTTC.

This chain uses TRBV6-5 with TRBJ1-2, with 7 bases aligning to TRBD1. This CDR3 has 14 amino acids. After removal of 5 bases from V and 5 bases from J, the junction contained 8 bases not matched to a gene. Germline V gene sequence: CDR1 MNHEY, CDR2 SVGAGI. CDR3 sequence reads: CASSLDRVGYGYTF. CDR3 DNA: TGTGCCAGCAGTCTTGACAGGGTAGGGTATGGCTACACCTTC.

V gene TRBV5-1 combines with J gene TRBJ1-1, with D perhaps matching TRBD1 (5 bases). Trimming removed 5 bases from V and 6 bases from J, with 20 bases in between. CDR3 size: 15 residues. Germline V gives CDR1 SGHRS, CDR2 YFSETQ. CDR3 protein: CASRQGGVYVAEAFF. CDR3 DNA sequence: TGCGCCAGCAGGCAGGGAGGGGTTTATGTCGCTGAAGCTTTCTTT.

The V call is TRBV6-1, the J call TRBJ2-7; 7 bases fit TRBD1. The CDR3 totals 14 residues. Unmatched junction bases numbered 15, after V lost 11 bases and J lost 5 bases. Germline V gene sequence: CDR1 MNHNS, CDR2 SASEGT. CDR3 residues: CAGRQGYGRDEQYF. CDR3 coding DNA: TGTGCCGGCCGACAGGGTTACGGGCGGGACGAGCAGTACTTC.

This chain connects TRBV19 to TRBJ2-7; 10 nucleotides agree with TRBD1. Germline V gene sequence: CDR1 LNHDA, CDR2 SQIVND (reference sequence). Losses at the gene ends were 4 bases for V and 3 bases for J; bases not matched to a gene: 12. This CDR3 region has 17 residues. The CDR3 bases are TGTGCCAGTAGTACAAAGACCGGGACAGGGGATATCTACGAGCAGTACTTC. This gives the protein CASSTKTGTGDIYEQYF.

V usage is TRBV15 and J usage is TRBJ2-1, with 9 bases fitting TRBD1. Germline CDR1 LNHNV, CDR2 YYDKDF (reference sequence). This CDR3 is 15 amino acids long. V lost 3 bases to trimming and J lost 0 bases; unmatched junction nucleotides: 0. The CDR3, as DNA: TGTGCCACCAGCAGGGACAGGGGCTCCTACAATGAGCAGTTCTTC. Translating it yields CATSRDRGSYNEQFF.

The chain employs TRBV27 and TRBJ2-5, with 7 nucleotides matching TRBD2. The V segment lost 2 bases and the J segment 0 bases; nucleotides outside the gene matches: 18. Germline lookup yields CDR1 MNHEY and CDR2 SMNVEV (reference sequence). This CDR3 contains 20 residues. CDR3 nucleotides: TGTGCCAGCAGTTTAGTCCCAGGCCGAGGATTGGGGAGGGACCAAGAGACCCAGTACTTC. Translated, it gives CASSLVPGRGLGRDQETQYF.

The chain links TRBV5-1 to TRBJ1-1; D is perhaps TRBD1 (6 bases). Trimming left V 0 bases short and J 7 bases short, with 13 bases between. The CDR3 loop spans 14 amino acids. Germline V gene sequence: CDR1 SGHRS, CDR2 YFSETQ. The CDR3 loop is CASSLAGGQGEAFF. The CDR3 DNA sequence: TGCGCCAGCAGCTTGGCCGGGGGGCAGGGTGAAGCTTTCTTT.

The rearrangement uses TRBV20-1 and TRBJ1-2, with 8 bases aligning to TRBD1. The germline gives CDR1 DFQATT, CDR2 SNEGSKA (reference sequence). This CDR3 contains 11 residues. The J segment lost 7 bases and the V segment lost 3 bases, leaving 1 base of the junction unmatched. The CDR3 DNA reads as TGCAGTGCTAGGCAGGGGGCTGGCTACACCTTC. It is translated as CSARQGAGYTF.

The CDR3 here is CASSLRRREDTEAFF. The DNA for the CDR3 is TGTGCCAGCAGCTTAAGGCGCAGGGAGGACACTGAAGCTTTCTTT. This chain links TRBV11-1 with TRBJ1-1, with a tentative D call TRBD1 (5 bases). V lost 2 bases and J lost 3, with 13 bases in between. Germline assignment: CDR1 SGHAT and CDR2 FQDESV (reference sequence). The CDR3 contains 15 residues.

This sequence joins TRBV6-4 and TRBJ2-2; a possible D gene is TRBD1 (5 bases). Trimming took 10 bases from V and 4 from J, leaving 13 bases between them. In germline, CDR1 is MRHNA, CDR2 SNTAGT. This CDR3 has 13 amino acids. The CDR3 here is CATSPRATGELFF. CDR3 nucleotide sequence: TGTGCCACCTCCCCCAGGGCCACCGGGGAGCTGTTTTTT.

This clone came up a few times. A junction end diverges from the germline sequence, so it may reflect a read error. The chain uses TRBV28 and TRBJ1-5, with D unresolved. CDR1 and CDR2 (germline): MDHEN, SYDVKM. The CDR3 extends over 13 amino acids. CDR3 protein: CASRLSRGQPQHF. The CDR3 nucleotides read TGTGCCAGCAGGTTATCTCGGGGTCAGCCCCAGCATTTT.

The chain employs TRBV4-3 and TRBJ2-7, with D possibly matching TRBD2 (5 bases). V shed 0 bases and J shed 3 bases, with 12 bases lying between them. The CDR3 contains 15 residues. The germline V gene encodes CDR1 LGHNA and CDR2 YSLEER. CDR3 sequence: CASSQDTDGVYEQYF. CDR3 DNA: TGCGCCAGCAGCCAAGACACGGACGGGGTCTACGAGCAGTACTTC.

The CDR3 protein is CASTGGFSGTSSYNEQFF. The CDR3 nucleotides are TGTGCCAGTACAGGGGGGTTTAGCGGGACAAGCTCCTACAATGAGCAGTTCTTC. This sequence joins TRBV19 and TRBJ2-1, with D perhaps matching TRBD2 (8 bases). Germline V CDR1 and CDR2: LNHDA, SQIVND (reference sequence). The CDR3 totals 18 residues. The V end was cut by 7 bases, the J end by 0 bases, with 22 bases between.

The chain is built from TRBV19 and TRBJ2-7, with D maybe TRBD1 (6 bases). V was pared by 4 bases and J by 3 bases, with 10 bases between. The CDR3 is made up of 13 amino acids. Germline V gene data show CDR1 as LNHDA and CDR2 as SQIVND (reference sequence). CDR3 in amino acids: CASSRQGLYEQYF. CDR3 DNA: TGTGCCAGTAGTAGGCAGGGGCTCTACGAGCAGTACTTC. The full variable domain, its missing parts supplied by reference TRBV19 and TRBJ2-7, is DGGITQSPKYLFRKEGQNVTLSCEQNLNHDAMYWYRQDPGQGLRLIYYSQIVNDFQKGDIAEGYSVSREKKESFPLTVTSAQKNPTAFYLCASSRQGLYEQYFGPGTRLTVT.